The 18 T cell receptor beta chains given below trace back to one sample, sequenced in a study of T cells in women clearing cervical HPV infection listed by TCRdb under 2018. The library was made by the immunoSEQ multiplex PCR assay. TCRdb mirrors the immuneACCESS table, restricted to in-frame sequences. Some clones are absent from its copies; in checked studies, under half trace to an unresolved V gene, and the reason for the others is unknown. The table for this sample lists more than 20,000 clones. Jointly, the top ten make up about 5% of the sample. Sequencing was done on a sample of blood buffy coat. Receptor source: a woman aged 18 to 69 with a cervical HPV16 infection that either progressed to CIN3+ or cleared (not recorded which).

Comments on this clone: Read data end 3 residues before the CDR3 end; the end is taken from the germline J gene. The chain recombines TRBV10-3 with TRBJ1-6; no firm D call. The CDR3 is 16 amino acids. The V end was cut by 0 bases, the J end by 0 bases, with 6 bases between. Germline CDR1 and CDR2: ENHRY and SYGVKD. Partial CDR3 DNA: TGTGCCATCAGTGAGTCCGCGATCTCCTATAATTCACCC. This codes for CAISESAISYNSP. The complete CDR3 protein is CAISESAISYNSPLHF.

The CDR3 sequence is CASSEALQAGGKTQYF. CDR3 DNA, as far as it was read: TGTGCCAGCAGTGAAGCGCTTCAGGCGGGGGGAAAGACC. The genes are TRBV6-1 and TRBJ2-5, with 8 positions matching TRBD2. The missing CDR3 end, 3 residues past where the read stops, is filled in from the germline J gene. Germline values: CDR1 MNHNS, CDR2 SASEGT. The CDR3 has 16 amino acids. Germline trimming cut 0 bases from V and 6 bases from J; bases unmatched to any gene: 9.

Details on this clone: The read stops 3 residues short of the end of the CDR3; the missing end is completed from the germline J gene. This chain uses TRBV6-1 with TRBJ2-1; D unclear. Germline CDR1 and CDR2: MNHNS and SASEGT. The CDR3 totals 15 residues. The V end lost 2 bases, the J end lost 0 bases, and 8 bases lay between the germline ends. The CDR3 here is CASSEMRVSYNEQFF. The sequenced part of the CDR3 DNA is TGTGCCAGCAGTGAAATGCGAGTCTCCTACAATGAG.

With respect to this clone: The sequenced fragment ends 3 residues before the CDR3 boundary, so the rest is inferred from the germline J gene. The chain uses TRBV18 and TRBJ2-2; maybe TRBD2 (6 bases). CDR3 length: 16 residues. Germline values: CDR1 KGHSH, CDR2 LQKENI. Trimming pared 3 bases from V and 0 bases from J, leaving 11 bases between. The covered CDR3 bases are TGTGCCAGCTCACCGAGCGGGCGCCCGAACACCGGGGAG. Its translation: CASSPSGRPNTGE. The CDR3 in its entirety is CASSPSGRPNTGELFF.

Note on this clone: The observed sequence ends 3 residues before the CDR3 terminus, with the missing tail filled in from the germline J gene. The gene calls are TRBV11-1 and TRBJ2-1; no firm D call. V was clipped by 11 bases and J by 7 bases, with 9 bases between them. This CDR3 comprises 10 residues. Germline V gene lookup returns CDR1 SGHAT and CDR2 FQDESV (reference sequence). The part of the CDR3 DNA that was read is TGTGCCGCGCAGGTTAATGAG. It encodes CAAQVNE. The full-length CDR3 reads as CAAQVNEQFF.

The CDR3 reads CASSLDQESPLHF. The CDR3 bases that were read are TGTGCCAGCAGCTTGGATCAGGAATCACCC. The chain has TRBV5-4 and TRBJ1-6; no definite D call. The read stops 3 residues short of the end of the CDR3; the missing end is completed from the germline J gene. This CDR3 contains 13 residues. Germline lookup yields CDR1 SGHNT and CDR2 YYREEE (reference sequence). V was shortened by 0 bases and J by 10 bases, with 8 bases between the two germline ends.

For this clone: Sequencing ends 3 residues short of the CDR3 end; the germline J gene provides the rest. The chain has TRBV10-3 and TRBJ2-2; either TRBD1 or TRBD2 may fit D (5 bases each). Trimming took off 2 bases at V and 1 base at J, with 14 bases between the two ends. The germline V gene has CDR1 ENHRY and CDR2 SYGVKD. The CDR3 is 17 amino acids. The sequenced CDR3 bases are TGTGCCATCAGTGAGCCCGTGAGGGGTCAGAACACCGGGGAG. This translates into CAISEPVRGQNTGE. The entire CDR3 protein is CAISEPVRGQNTGELFF.

CDR3 residues: CSAPEGESGYTF. The CDR3 DNA, read in part, is TGCAGTGCGCCTGAGGGGGAGTCTGGC. This chain joins TRBV20-1 and TRBJ1-2; tentative D call: TRBD1 (6 bases). The sequence runs out 3 residues before the end of the CDR3; the remainder is reconstructed from the germline J gene. In germline, CDR1 is DFQATT, CDR2 SNEGSKA (reference sequence). Trimming removed 6 bases from V and 7 bases from J, with 15 bases in between. The CDR3 covers 12 residues.

On this clone: From the germline J gene comes the end of the CDR3, since the read stops 3 residues before it. The chain carries TRBV7-9 and TRBJ1-6; the match to TRBD1 covers 7 bases. J was trimmed by 8 bases and V by 5 bases; bases with no gene match: 9. The CDR3 consists of 15 residues. Per germline, CDR1 SEHNR and CDR2 FQNEAQ (reference sequence). CDR3 sequence reads: CASSGRDSPHSPLHF. The sequenced CDR3 bases are TGTGCCAGCAGCGGTAGGGACAGTCCTCATTCACCC.

On this clone: The read ends 3 residues shy of where the CDR3 ends; the end is completed using the germline J gene. This rearrangement joins TRBV6-1 to TRBJ2-3; weak D call: TRBD2 (5 bases). Germline V gives CDR1 MNHNS, CDR2 SASEGT. The CDR3 contains 14 residues. Trimming took off 1 base at V and 6 bases at J, with 11 bases between the two ends. The CDR3 is CASSEGGRVDTQYF. The sequenced CDR3 bases are TGTGCCAGCAGTGAAGGAGGGCGGGTGGATACG.

A word on this clone: The read gets to within 3 residues of the CDR3 end, and the germline J gene fills in the rest. V usage is TRBV10-3 and J usage is TRBJ1-2; D is perhaps TRBD1 (5 bases). Trimming stripped 7 bases from V and 4 bases from J, with 19 bases between. This CDR3 region has 15 residues. Germline V gene data show CDR1 as ENHRY and CDR2 as SYGVKD. Partial CDR3 DNA: TGTGCCATCACTCCGGACATTCCCGAGAGCTATGGC. Translating it yields CAITPDIPESYG. In full, the CDR3 is CAITPDIPESYGYTF.

In the case of this clone: The CDR3 end falls 3 residues outside the read, so it is completed with the germline J gene. The genes are TRBV7-6 and TRBJ1-1, with D possibly TRBD1 on 5 matching bases. The length of the CDR3 is 13 residues. Looked up from germline, CDR1 is SGHVS and CDR2 is FNYEAQ. CDR3 DNA (partial): TGTGCCAGCAGCTTATCGGCGACAGCCGAA. Its protein product is CASSLSATAE. The full CDR3 reads CASSLSATAEAFF. Looking up the rest from reference TRBV7-6 and TRBJ1-1 gives the full variable domain: GAGVSQSPRYKVTKRGQDVALRCDPISGHVSLYWYRQALGQGPEFLTYFNYEAQQDKSGLPNDRFSAERPEGSISTLTIQRTEQRDSAMYRCASSLSATAEAFFGQGTRLTVV.

On this clone itself: The CDR3 end lies 3 residues beyond the end of the read and is filled in from the germline J gene. This chain uses TRBV7-6 with TRBJ2-1; D possibly corresponds to TRBD2 (5 bases). Trimming stripped 5 bases from V and 0 bases from J, with 20 bases between. The CDR3 totals 18 residues. Looked up from germline, CDR1 is SGHVS and CDR2 is FNYEAQ. CDR3 DNA (partial): TGTGCCAGCAGCCTACTCTATTCCCCGGGGAGCTCCTACAATGAG. Translated, it gives CASSLLYSPGSSYNE. The CDR3 in its entirety is CASSLLYSPGSSYNEQFF.

In the case of this clone: The read stops 3 residues short of the end of the CDR3; the missing end is completed from the germline J gene. V and J are TRBV10-3 and TRBJ2-1; 15 bases match TRBD2. The CDR3 sequence is 19 residues long. From germline, CDR1 is ENHRY and CDR2 SYGVKD. The V and J ends lost 4 bases and 0 bases, in that order; junction bases with no gene match: 7. Partial CDR3 DNA: TGTGCCATCAGTGGCGGGACTAGCGGGGGGCGCTACTCCTACAATGAG. It encodes CAISGGTSGGRYSYNE. The complete CDR3 protein is CAISGGTSGGRYSYNEQFF.

As regards this clone: Sequencing ends 3 residues short of the CDR3 end; the germline J gene provides the rest. The J gene is TRBJ2-3, the V gene TRBV9; 9 bases map to TRBD2. In germline, CDR1 is SGDLS, CDR2 YYNGEE. This CDR3 has 16 amino acids. This CDR3 is CASSVVRAGGKGTQYF. CDR3 DNA, as far as it was read: TGTGCCAGCAGCGTAGTTAGAGCGGGAGGAAAGGGAACG.

As concerns this clone: The observed sequence ends 3 residues before the CDR3 terminus, with the missing tail filled in from the germline J gene. The chain recombines TRBV7-6 with TRBJ2-2, with 9 bases aligning to TRBD2. The germline V gene has CDR1 SGHVS and CDR2 FNYEAQ. Trimming took 1 base from V and 6 from J; bases not matched to a gene: 12. CDR3 length equals 18 residues. CDR3 bases read: TGTGCCAGCAGCTTAGTGCGGCTAGCGGGACCCACATCCGGGGAG. It specifies CASSLVRLAGPTSGE. In full, the CDR3 reads CASSLVRLAGPTSGELFF.

Comment on this clone: The read halts 3 residues ahead of the CDR3 end, with the missing end drawn from the germline J gene. J is TRBJ2-4 and V is TRBV2; the D gene is possibly TRBD2 (5 bases). This CDR3 is 19 amino acids long. The germline gives CDR1 SNHLY, CDR2 FYNNEI. The CDR3 loop reads CASSAPLTHRVGVNYGQYF. The part of the CDR3 DNA that was read is TGTGCCAGCAGTGCCCCCTTGACTCACCGCGTCGGGGTTAACTATGGT.

Comments on this clone: The CDR3 extends 3 residues past the end of the read, so its final part is completed from the germline J gene. The genes are TRBV4-2 and TRBJ2-3; D is possibly TRBD2 (5 bases). Between the trimmed V and J ends, which lost 1 base and 0 bases, there was a span of 11 bases. This CDR3 has 16 residues. Germline-derived CDR1 and CDR2 are LGHNA and YNFKEQ. CDR3 DNA (partial): TGTGCCAGCAGCCAAGCGGCTCAGCGGAGCACAGATACG. Translated: CASSQAAQRSTDT. The entire CDR3 protein reads CASSQAAQRSTDTQYF.